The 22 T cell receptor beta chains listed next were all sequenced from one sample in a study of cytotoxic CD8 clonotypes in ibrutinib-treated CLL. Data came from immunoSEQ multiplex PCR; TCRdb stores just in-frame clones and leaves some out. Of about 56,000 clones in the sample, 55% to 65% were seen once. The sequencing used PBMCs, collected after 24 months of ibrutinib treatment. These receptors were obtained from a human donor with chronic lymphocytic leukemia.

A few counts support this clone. The CDR3 DNA is TGTGCCAGCAGTCCCCGGTTACCTTTGCGAGATGAGCAGTTCTTC. Translating gives CASSPRLPLRDEQFF. This chain joins TRBV27 and TRBJ2-1; D gene unclear. Germline CDR1 is MNHEY and CDR2 is SMNVEV (reference sequence). This CDR3 is built from 15 residues. V shed 5 bases and J shed 8 bases, with 19 bases lying between them.

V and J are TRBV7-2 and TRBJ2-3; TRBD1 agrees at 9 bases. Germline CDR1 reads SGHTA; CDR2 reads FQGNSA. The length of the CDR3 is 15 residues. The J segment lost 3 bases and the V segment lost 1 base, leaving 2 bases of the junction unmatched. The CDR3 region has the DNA TGTGCCAGCAGCTTAGAAGGACAGGGGACAGATACGCAGTATTTT. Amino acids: CASSLEGQGTDTQYF.

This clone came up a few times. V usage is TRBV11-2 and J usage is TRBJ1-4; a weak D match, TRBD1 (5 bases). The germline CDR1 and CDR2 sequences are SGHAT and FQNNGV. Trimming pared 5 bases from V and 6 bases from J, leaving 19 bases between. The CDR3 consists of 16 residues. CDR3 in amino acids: CASSTRPGVRDEKLFF. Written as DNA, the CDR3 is TGTGCCAGCAGCACACGTCCGGGGGTCCGGGATGAAAAACTGTTTTTT. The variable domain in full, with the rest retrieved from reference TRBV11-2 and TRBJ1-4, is EAGVAQSPRYKIIEKRQSVAFWCNPISGHATLYWYQQILGQGPKLLIQFQNNGVVDDSQLPKDRFSAERLKGVDSTLKIQPAKLEDSAVYLCASSTRPGVRDEKLFFGSGTQLSVL.

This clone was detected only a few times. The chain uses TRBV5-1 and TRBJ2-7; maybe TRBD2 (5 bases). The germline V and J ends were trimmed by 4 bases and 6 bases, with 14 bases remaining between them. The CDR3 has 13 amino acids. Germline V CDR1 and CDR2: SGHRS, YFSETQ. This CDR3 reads CASSLLAWSEQYF. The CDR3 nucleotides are TGCGCCAGCAGCCTATTAGCGTGGTCCGAGCAGTACTTC.

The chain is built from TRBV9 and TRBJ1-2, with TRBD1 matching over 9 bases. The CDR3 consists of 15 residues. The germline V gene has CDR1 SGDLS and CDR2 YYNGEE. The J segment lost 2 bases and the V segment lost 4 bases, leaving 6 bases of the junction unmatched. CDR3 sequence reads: CASSPWDRENYGYTF. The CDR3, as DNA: TGTGCCAGCAGCCCTTGGGACAGGGAGAACTATGGCTACACCTTC.

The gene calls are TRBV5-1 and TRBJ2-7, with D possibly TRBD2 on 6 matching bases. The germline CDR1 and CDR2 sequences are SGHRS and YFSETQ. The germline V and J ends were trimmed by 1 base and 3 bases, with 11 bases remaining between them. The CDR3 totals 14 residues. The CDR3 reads CASSLSTGSYEQYV. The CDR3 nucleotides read TGCGCCAGCAGCTTGAGCACCGGGAGCTACGAGCAGTACGTC.

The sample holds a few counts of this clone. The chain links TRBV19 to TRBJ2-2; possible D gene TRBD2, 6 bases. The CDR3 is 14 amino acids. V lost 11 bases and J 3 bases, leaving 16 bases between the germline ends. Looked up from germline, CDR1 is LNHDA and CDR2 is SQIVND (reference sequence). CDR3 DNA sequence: TGTGCCCTTAGGAGGGAAGATTACACCGGGGAGCTGTTTTTT. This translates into CALRREDYTGELFF. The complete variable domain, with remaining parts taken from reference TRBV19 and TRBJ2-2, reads DGGITQSPKYLFRKEGQNVTLSCEQNLNHDAMYWYRQDPGQGLRLIYYSQIVNDFQKGDIAEGYSVSREKKESFPLTVTSAQKNPTAFYLCALRREDYTGELFFGEGSRLTVL.

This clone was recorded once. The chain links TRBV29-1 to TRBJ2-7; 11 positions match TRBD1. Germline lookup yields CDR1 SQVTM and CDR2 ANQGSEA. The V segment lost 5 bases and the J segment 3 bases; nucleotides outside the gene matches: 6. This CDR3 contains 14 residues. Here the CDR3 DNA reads TGCAGCGTTCGCCCGGGACAGGGGGGCTACGAGCAGTACTTC. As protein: CSVRPGQGGYEQYF.

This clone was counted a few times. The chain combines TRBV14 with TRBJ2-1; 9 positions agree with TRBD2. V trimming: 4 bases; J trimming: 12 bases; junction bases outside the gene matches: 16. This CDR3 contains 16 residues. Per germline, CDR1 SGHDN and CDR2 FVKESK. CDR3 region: CASSRSELAGLEGQFF. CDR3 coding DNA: TGTGCCAGCAGCCGCTCAGAACTAGCGGGCCTTGAGGGGCAGTTCTTC.

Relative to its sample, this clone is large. The CDR3 DNA is TGTGCCAGCAGCCCTAGGACAGCTCAAGAGACCCAGTACTTC. This encodes CASSPRTAQETQYF. This chain links TRBV7-9 with TRBJ2-5; tentative D call: TRBD1 (6 bases). Trimming removed 5 bases at V and 2 bases at J, with 12 bases between. The CDR3 extends over 14 amino acids. Germline-derived CDR1 and CDR2 are SEHNR and FQNEAQ (reference sequence).

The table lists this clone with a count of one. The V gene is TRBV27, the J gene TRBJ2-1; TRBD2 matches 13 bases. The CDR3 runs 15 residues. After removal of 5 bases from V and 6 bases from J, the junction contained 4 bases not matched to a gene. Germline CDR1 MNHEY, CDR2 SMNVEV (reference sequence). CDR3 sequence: CASSPGLAGINEQFF. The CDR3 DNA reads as TGTGCCAGCAGTCCGGGACTAGCGGGGATCAATGAGCAGTTCTTC.

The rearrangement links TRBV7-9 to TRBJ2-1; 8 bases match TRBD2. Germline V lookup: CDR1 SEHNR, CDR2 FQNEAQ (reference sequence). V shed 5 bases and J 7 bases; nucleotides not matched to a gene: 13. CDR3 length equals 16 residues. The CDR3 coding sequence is TGTGCCAGCAGCCTCCTGGGTAGCGGGATAAAGAATGAGCAGTTCTTC. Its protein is CASSLLGSGIKNEQFF. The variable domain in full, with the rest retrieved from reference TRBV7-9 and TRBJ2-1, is DTGVSQNPRHKITKRGQNVTFRCDPISEHNRLYWYRQTLGQGPEFLTYFQNEAQLEKSRLLSDRFSAERPKGSFSTLEIQRTEQGDSAMYLCASSLLGSGIKNEQFFGPGTRLTVL.

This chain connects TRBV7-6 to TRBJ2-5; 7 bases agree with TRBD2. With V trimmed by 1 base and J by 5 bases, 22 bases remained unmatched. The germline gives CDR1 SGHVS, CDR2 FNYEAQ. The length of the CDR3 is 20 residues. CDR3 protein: CASSLVKIWASGPGVETQYF. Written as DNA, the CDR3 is TGTGCCAGCAGCTTAGTAAAGATCTGGGCTAGCGGACCGGGAGTGGAGACCCAGTACTTC.

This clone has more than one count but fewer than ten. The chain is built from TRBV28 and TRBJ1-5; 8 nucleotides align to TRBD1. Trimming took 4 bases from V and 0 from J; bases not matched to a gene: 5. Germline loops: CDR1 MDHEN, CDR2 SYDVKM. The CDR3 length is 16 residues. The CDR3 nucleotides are TGTGCCAGCAGTTGGGACAGGCCTTTTAGCAATCAGCCCCAGCATTTT. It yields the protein CASSWDRPFSNQPQHF.

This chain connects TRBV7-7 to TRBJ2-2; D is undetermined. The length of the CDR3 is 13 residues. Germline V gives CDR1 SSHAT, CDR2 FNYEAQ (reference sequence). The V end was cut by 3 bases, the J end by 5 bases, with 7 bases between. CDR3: CASSLERTGELFF. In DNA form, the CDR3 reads TGTGCCAGCAGCTTGGAGAGAACCGGGGAGCTGTTTTTT.

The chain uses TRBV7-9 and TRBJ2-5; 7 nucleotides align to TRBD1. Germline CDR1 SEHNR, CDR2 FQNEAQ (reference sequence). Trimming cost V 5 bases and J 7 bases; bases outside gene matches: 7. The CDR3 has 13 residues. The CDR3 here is CASSVGQSGTQYF. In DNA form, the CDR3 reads TGTGCCAGCAGCGTGGGACAGTCGGGGACCCAGTACTTC. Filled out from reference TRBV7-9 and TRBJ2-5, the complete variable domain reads DTGVSQNPRHKITKRGQNVTFRCDPISEHNRLYWYRQTLGQGPEFLTYFQNEAQLEKSRLLSDRFSAERPKGSFSTLEIQRTEQGDSAMYLCASSVGQSGTQYFGPGTRLLVL.

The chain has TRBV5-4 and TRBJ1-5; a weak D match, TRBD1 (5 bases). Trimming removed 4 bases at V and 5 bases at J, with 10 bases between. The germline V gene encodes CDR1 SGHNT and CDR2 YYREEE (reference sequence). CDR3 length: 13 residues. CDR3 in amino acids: CASSHRPDQPQHF. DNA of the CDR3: TGTGCCAGCAGCCACAGGCCCGATCAGCCCCAGCATTTT.

CDR3 nucleotides: TGCGCCAGCAGCCAAGATGACAGGGGTCTGTACGAGCAGTACGTC. Translating gives CASSQDDRGLYEQYV. V and J are TRBV4-1 and TRBJ2-7, with TRBD1 matching 8 bases. The CDR3 runs to 15 residues. CDR1 and CDR2 from the germline V gene are MGHRA and YSYEKL. V trimming: 0 bases; J trimming: 4 bases; junction bases outside the gene matches: 5.

CDR3 sequence (DNA): TGTGCCAGCAGCCTACCGGACAGGCCTGAAAAACTGTTTTTT. This encodes CASSLPDRPEKLFF. The rearrangement links TRBV5-4 to TRBJ1-4; 7 nucleotides agree with TRBD1. The ends lost 4 bases at V and 7 bases at J; junction bases unmatched: 7. The CDR3 extends over 14 amino acids. Germline values: CDR1 SGHNT, CDR2 YYREEE (reference sequence).

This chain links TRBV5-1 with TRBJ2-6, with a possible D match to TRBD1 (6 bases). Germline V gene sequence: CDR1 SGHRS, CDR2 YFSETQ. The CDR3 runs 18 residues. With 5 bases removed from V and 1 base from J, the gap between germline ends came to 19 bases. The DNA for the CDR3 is TGCGCCAGCAGAACCGGGACACGCGAAGAGTCTGGGGCCAACGTCCTGACTTTC. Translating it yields CASRTGTREESGANVLTF.

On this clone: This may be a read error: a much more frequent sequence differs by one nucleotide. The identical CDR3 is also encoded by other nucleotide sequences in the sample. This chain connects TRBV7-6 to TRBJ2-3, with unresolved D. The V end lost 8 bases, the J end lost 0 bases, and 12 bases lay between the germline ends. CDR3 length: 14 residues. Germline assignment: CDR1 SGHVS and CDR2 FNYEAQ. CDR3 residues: CASARQGSTDTQYF. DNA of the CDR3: TGTGCCAGCGCTAGACAAGGAAGCACAGATACGCAGTATTTT.

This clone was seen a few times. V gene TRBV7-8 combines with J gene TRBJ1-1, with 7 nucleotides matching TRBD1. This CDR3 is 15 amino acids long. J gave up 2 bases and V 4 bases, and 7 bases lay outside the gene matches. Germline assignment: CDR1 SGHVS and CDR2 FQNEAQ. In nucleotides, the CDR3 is TGTGCCAGCAGCTCGCGGGACAGCCTAAACACTGAAGCTTTCTTT. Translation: CASSSRDSLNTEAFF. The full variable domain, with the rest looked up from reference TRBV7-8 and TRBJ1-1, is GAGVSQSPRYKVAKRGQDVALRCDPISGHVSLFWYQQALGQGPEFLTYFQNEAQLDKSGLPSDRFFAERPEGSVSTLKIQRTQQEDSAVYLCASSSRDSLNTEAFFGQGTRLTVV.